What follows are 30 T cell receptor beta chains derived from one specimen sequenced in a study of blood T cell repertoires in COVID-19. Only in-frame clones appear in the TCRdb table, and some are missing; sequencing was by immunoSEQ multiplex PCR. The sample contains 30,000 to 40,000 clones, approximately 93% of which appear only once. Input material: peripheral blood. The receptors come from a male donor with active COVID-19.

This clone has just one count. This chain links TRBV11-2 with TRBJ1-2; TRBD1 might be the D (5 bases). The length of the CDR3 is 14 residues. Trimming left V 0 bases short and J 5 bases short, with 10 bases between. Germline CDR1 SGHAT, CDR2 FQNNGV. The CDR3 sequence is CASSLDRPGYGYTF. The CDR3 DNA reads TGTGCCAGCAGCTTAGATCGACCAGGGTATGGCTACACCTTC.

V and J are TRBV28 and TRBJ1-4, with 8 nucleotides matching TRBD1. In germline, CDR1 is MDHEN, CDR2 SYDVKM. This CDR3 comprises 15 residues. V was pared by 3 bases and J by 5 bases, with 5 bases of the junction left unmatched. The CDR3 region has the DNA TGTGCCAGCAGTTTTGTCCAGGGGGCAAATGAAAAACTGTTTTTT. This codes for CASSFVQGANEKLFF.

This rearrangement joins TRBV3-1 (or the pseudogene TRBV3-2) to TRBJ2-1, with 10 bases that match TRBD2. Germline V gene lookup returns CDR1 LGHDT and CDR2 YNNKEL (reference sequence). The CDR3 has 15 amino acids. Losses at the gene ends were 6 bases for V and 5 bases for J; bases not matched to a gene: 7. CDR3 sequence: CASRERGGRNNEQFF. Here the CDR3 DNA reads TGTGCCAGCAGGGAGCGGGGGGGCCGCAACAATGAGCAGTTCTTC.

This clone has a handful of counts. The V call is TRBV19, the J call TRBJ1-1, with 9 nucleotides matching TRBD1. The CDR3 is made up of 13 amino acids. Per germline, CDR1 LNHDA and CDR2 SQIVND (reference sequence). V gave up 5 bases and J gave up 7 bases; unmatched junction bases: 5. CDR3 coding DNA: TGTGCCAGTAGTGAGGACAGGGGAGTTGAAGCTTTCTTT. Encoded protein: CASSEDRGVEAFF. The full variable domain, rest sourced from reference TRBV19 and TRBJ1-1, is DGGITQSPKYLFRKEGQNVTLSCEQNLNHDAMYWYRQDPGQGLRLIYYSQIVNDFQKGDIAEGYSVSREKKESFPLTVTSAQKNPTAFYLCASSEDRGVEAFFGQGTRLTVV.

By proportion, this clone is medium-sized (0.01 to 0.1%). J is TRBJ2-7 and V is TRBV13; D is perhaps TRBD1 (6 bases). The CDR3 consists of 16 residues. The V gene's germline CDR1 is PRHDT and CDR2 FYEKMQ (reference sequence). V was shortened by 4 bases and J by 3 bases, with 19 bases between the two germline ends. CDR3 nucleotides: TGTGCCAGCAGCTATTTTACTGGACAGCCGAACTACGAGCAGTACTTC. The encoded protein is CASSYFTGQPNYEQYF. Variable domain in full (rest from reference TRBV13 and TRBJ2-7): AAGVIQSPRHLIKEKRETATLKCYPIPRHDTVYWYQQGPGQDPQFLISFYEKMQSDKGSIPDRFSAQQFSDYHSELNMSSLELGDSALYFCASSYFTGQPNYEQYFGPGTRLTVT.

This chain's CDR3 is CASSLSRGQETQYF. CDR3 bases: TGTGCCAGCAGCTTGAGTAGGGGTCAAGAGACCCAGTACTTC. This chain uses TRBV5-5 with TRBJ2-5, with a tentative D call TRBD1 (5 bases). The germline V gene encodes CDR1 SGHKS and CDR2 YYEKEE (reference sequence). The CDR3 is made up of 14 amino acids. Trimming removed 1 base at V and 2 bases at J, with 9 bases between.

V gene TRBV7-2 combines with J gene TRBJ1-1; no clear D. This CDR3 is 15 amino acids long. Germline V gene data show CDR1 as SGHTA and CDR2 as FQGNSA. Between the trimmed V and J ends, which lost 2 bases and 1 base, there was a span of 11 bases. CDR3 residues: CASSLTLRRNTEAFF. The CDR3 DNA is TGTGCCAGCAGCTTAACCTTGCGGCGGAACACTGAAGCTTTCTTT.

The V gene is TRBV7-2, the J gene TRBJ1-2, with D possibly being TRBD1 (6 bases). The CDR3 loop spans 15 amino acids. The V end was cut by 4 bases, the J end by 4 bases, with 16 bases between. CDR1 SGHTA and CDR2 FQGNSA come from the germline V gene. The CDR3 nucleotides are TGTGCCAGCAGCTACTCGGCCGGGGGGGCCTATGGCTACACCTTC. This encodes CASSYSAGGAYGYTF.

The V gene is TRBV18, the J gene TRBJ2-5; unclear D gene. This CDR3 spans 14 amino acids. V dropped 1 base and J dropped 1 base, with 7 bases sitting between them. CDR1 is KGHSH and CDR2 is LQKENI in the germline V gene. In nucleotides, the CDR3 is TGTGCCAGCTCACCACGAACACGCCAAGAGACCCAGTACTTC. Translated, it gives CASSPRTRQETQYF.

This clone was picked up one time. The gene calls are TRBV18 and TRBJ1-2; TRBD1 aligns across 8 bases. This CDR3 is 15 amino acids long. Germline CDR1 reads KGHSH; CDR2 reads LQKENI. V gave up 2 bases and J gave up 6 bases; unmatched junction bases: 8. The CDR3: CASSPEGRGRDGYTF. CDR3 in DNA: TGTGCCAGCTCACCAGAGGGCAGGGGGCGAGATGGCTACACCTTC. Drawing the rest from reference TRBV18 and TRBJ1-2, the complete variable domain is NAGVMQNPRHLVRRRGQEARLRCSPMKGHSHVYWYRQLPEEGLKFMVYLQKENIIDESGMPKERFSAEFPKEGPSILRIQQVVRGDSAAYFCASSPEGRGRDGYTFGSGTRLTVV.

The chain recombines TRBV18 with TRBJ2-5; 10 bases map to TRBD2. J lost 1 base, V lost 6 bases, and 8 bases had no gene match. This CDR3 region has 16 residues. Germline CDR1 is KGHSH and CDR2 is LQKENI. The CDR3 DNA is TGTGCCAGCTCCCCTATAGCGGGGGGCCTCCAAGAGACCCAGTACTTC. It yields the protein CASSPIAGGLQETQYF.

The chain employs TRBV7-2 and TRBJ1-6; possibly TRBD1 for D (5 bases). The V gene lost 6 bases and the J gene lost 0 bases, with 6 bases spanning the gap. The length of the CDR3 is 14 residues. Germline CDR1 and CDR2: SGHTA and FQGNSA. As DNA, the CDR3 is TGTGCCAGCAGTAGGGGCTCCTATAATTCACCCCTCCACTTT. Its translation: CASSRGSYNSPLHF.

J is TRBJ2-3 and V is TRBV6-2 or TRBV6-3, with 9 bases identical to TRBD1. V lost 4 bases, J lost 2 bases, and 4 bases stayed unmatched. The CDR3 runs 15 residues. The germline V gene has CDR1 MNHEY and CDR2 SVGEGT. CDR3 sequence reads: CASSSGQGTTDTQYF. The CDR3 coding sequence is TGTGCCAGCAGTTCGGGACAGGGAACCACAGATACGCAGTATTTT.

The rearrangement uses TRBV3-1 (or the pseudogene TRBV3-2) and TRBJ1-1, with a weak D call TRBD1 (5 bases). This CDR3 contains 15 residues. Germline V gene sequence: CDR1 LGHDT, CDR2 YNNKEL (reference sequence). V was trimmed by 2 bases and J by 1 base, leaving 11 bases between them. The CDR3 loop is CASSQRLTANTEAFF. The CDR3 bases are TGTGCCAGCAGCCAAAGGCTGACAGCGAACACTGAAGCTTTCTTT.

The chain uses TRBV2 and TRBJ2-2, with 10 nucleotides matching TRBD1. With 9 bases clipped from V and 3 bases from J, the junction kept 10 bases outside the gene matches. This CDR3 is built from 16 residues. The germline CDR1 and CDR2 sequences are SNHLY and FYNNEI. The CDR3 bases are TGTGCCAGTCGGGTGACAGGGGGCGTGTACACCGGGGAGCTGTTTTTT. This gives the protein CASRVTGGVYTGELFF.

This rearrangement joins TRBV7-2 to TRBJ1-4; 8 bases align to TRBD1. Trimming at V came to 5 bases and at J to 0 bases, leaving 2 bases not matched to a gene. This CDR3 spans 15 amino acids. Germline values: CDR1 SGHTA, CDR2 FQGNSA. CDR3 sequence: CASSRDRSTNEKLFF. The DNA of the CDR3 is TGTGCCAGCAGCCGGGACAGGTCAACTAATGAAAAACTGTTTTTT.

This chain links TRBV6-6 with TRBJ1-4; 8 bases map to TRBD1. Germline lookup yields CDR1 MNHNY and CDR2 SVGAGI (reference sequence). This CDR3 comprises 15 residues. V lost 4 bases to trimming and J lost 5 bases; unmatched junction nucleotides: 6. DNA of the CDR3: TGTGCCAGCAGTTTATCAGGGGGCGCGAATGAAAAACTGTTTTTT. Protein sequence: CASSLSGGANEKLFF.

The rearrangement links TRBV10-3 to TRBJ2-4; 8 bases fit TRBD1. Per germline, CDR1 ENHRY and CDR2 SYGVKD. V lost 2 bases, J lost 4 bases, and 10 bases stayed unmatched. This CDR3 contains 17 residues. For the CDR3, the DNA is TGTGCCATCAGTGAGCCCCTCGGTGGGACAGGAAAAAACATTCAGTACTTC. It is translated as CAISEPLGGTGKNIQYF.

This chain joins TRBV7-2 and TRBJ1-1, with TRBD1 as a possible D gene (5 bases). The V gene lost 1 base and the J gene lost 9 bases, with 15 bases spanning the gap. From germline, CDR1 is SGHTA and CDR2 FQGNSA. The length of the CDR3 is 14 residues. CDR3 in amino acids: CASSLGTRTGQAFF. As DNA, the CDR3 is TGTGCCAGCAGCTTAGGGACAAGAACAGGACAAGCTTTCTTT.

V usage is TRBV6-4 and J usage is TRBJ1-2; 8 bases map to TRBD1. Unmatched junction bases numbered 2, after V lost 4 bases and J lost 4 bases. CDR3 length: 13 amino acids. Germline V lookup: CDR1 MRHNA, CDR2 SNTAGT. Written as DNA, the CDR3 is TGTGCCAGCAGTGGGGACAGGTGCTATGGCTACACCTTC. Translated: CASSGDRCYGYTF.

CDR3 sequence: CASSLGLGSTEAFF. The DNA for the CDR3 is TGTGCCAGCAGCTTAGGTTTGGGCAGTACTGAAGCTTTCTTT. The chain employs TRBV11-2 and TRBJ1-1; D gene unclear. The CDR3 runs 14 residues. V lost 1 base and J lost 5, with 11 bases in between. CDR1 is SGHAT and CDR2 is FQNNGV in the germline V gene.

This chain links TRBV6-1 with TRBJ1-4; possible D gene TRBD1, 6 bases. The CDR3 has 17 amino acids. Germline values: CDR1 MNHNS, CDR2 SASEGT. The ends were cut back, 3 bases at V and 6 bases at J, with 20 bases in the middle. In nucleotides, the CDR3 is TGTGCCAGCAGTGACCCCCGGGGGGCGCAGCTTTATGAAAAACTGTTTTTT. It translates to CASSDPRGAQLYEKLFF.

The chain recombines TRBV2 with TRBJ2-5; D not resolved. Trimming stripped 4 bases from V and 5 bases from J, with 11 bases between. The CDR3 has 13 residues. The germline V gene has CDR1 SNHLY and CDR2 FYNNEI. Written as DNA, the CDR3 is TGTGCCAGCAGTGGCGGCTTTCGGGAGACCCAGTACTTC. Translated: CASSGGFRETQYF.

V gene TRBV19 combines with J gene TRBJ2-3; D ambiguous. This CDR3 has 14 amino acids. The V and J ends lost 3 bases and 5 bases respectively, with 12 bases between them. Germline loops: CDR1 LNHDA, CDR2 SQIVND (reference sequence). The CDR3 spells CASSISPFLDTQYF. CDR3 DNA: TGTGCCAGTAGTATTTCCCCTTTTCTAGATACGCAGTATTTT.

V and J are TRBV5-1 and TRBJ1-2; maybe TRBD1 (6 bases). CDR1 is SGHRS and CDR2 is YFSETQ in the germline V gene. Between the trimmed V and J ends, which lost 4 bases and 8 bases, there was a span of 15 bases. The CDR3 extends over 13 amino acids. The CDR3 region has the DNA TGCGCCAGCAGCCCTGCACAGGGAAAGGGCTACACCTTC. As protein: CASSPAQGKGYTF.

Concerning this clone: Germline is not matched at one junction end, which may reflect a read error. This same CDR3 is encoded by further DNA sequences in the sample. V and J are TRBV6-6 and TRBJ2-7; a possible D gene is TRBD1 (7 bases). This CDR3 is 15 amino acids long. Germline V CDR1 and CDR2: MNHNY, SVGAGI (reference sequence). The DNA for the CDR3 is TGTGCCAGCAGTTACGGGCAGGGGGGTACCTACGAACAGTACTTC. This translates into CASSYGQGGTYEQYF.

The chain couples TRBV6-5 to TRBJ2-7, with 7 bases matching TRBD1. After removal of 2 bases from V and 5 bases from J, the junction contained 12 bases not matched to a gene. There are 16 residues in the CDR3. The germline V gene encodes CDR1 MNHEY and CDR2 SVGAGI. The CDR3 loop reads CASSYGSATGRDEQYF. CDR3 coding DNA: TGTGCCAGCAGTTACGGGTCCGCGACAGGGAGAGACGAGCAGTACTTC.

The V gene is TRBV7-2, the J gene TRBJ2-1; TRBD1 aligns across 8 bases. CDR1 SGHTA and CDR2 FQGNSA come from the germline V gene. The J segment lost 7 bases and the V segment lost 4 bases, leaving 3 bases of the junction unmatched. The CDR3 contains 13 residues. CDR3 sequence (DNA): TGTGCCAGCAGCTACCGACAGGGGAATGAGCAGTTCTTC. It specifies CASSYRQGNEQFF. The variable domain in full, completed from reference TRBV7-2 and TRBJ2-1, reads GAGVSQSPSNKVTEKGKDVELRCDPISGHTALYWYRQSLGQGLEFLIYFQGNSAPDKSGLPSDRFSAERTGGSVSTLTIQRTQQEDSAVYLCASSYRQGNEQFFGPGTRLTVL.

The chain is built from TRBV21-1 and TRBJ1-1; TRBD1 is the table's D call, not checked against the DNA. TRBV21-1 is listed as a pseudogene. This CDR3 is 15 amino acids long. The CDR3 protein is CASSTGQIMNTEAFF. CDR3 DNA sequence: TGTGCCAGCAGCACGGGACAGATAATGAACACTGAAGCTTTCTTT.

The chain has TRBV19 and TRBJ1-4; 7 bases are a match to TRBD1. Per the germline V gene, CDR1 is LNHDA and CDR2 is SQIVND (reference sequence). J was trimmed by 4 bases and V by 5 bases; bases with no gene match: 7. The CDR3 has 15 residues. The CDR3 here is CASSPTGRYNEKLFF. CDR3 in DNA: TGTGCCAGTAGTCCGACAGGGCGATATAATGAAAAACTGTTTTTT.